The clone carrying this TCR beta chain was seen more than once but under ten times. It was RNA transcripts that yielded the amplified TCR beta CDR3 regions. First-round RT-PCR of the TCR CDR3 relied on the HTBI primer set. TCRdb reanalysed the multiplex PCR reads using MiXCR and keeps one entry per CDR3 protein. The table records over 550,000 distinct CDR3 sequences, about a sixth of them present only once. This specimen comes from a study of T cells in Graves' hyperthyroidism and ophthalmopathy. The CDR3 is 14 residues long. Per the germline V gene, CDR1 is LGHNT and CDR2 is FRNRAP. Trimming took off 1 base at V and 12 bases at J, with 13 bases between the two ends.

This chain connects TRBV12-5 to TRBJ1-6, with D maybe TRBD1 (5 bases). This TCR was sampled from a woman in her late teens or twenties with Graves' hyperthyroidism. Input material: blood. This chain's CDR3 is CASGLEGVGLPLHF. CDR3 sequence (DNA): TGTGCTAGTGGTTTGGAAGGGGTTGGTTTACCCCTCCACTTT.